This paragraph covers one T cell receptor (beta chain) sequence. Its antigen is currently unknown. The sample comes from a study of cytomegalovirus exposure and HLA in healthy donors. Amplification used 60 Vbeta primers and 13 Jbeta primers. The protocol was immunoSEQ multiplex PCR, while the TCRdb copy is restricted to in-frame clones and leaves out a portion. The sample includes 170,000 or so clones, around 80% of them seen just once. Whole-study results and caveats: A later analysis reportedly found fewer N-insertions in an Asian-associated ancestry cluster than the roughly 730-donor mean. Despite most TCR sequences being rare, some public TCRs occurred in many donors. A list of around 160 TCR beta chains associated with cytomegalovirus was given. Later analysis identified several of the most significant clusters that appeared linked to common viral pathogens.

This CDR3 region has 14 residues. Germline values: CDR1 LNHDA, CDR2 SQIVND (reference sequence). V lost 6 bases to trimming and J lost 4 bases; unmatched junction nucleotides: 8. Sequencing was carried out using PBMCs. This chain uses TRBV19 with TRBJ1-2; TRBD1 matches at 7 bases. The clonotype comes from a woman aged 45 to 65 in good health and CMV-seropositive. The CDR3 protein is CASSPPTGTYGYTF. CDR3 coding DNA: TGTGCCAGTAGCCCGCCGACAGGGACCTATGGCTACACCTTC. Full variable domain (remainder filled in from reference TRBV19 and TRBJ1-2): DGGITQSPKYLFRKEGQNVTLSCEQNLNHDAMYWYRQDPGQGLRLIYYSQIVNDFQKGDIAEGYSVSREKKESFPLTVTSAQKNPTAFYLCASSPPTGTYGYTFGSGTRLTVV.